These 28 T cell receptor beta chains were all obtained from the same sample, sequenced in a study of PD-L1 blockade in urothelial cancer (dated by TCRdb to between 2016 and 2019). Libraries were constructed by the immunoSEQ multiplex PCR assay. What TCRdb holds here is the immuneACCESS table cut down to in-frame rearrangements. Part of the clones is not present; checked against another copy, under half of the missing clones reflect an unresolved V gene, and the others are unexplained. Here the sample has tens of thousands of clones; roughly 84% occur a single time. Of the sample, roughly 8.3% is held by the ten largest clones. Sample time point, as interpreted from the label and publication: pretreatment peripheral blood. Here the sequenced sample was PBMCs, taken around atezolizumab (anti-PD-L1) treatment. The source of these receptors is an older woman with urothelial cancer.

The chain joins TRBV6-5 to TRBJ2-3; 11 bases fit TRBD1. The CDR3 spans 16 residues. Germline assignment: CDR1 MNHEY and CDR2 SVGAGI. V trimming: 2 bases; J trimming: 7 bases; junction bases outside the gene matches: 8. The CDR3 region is CASSYGRTGGAYTQYF. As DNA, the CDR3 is TGTGCCAGCAGTTACGGGCGGACAGGGGGCGCGTATACGCAGTATTTT.

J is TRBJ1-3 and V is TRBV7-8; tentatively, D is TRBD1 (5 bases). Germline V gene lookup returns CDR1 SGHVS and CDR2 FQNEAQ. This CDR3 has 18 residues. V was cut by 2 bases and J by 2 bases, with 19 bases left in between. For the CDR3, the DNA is TGTGCCAGCAGCTTAAGGGGCGTCTCGGGGGTTGCTGGAAACACCATATATTTT. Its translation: CASSLRGVSGVAGNTIYF.

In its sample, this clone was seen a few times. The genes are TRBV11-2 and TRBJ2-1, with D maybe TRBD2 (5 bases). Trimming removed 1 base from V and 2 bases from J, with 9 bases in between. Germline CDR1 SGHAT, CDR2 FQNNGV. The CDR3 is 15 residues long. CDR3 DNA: TGTGCCAGCAGCTTAGCAGGAGGAACCTACAATGAGCAGTTCTTC. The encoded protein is CASSLAGGTYNEQFF.

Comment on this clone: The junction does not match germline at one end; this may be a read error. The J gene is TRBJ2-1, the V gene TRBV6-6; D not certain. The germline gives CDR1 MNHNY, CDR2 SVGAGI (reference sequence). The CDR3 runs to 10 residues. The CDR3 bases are TGTGCCAGCAGTTACTCGATTGTAGTCTTC. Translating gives CASSYSIVVF.

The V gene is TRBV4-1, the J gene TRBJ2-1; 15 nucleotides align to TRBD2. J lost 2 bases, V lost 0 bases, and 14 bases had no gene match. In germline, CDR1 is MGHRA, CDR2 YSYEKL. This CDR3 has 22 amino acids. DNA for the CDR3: TGCGCCAGCAGCCAAGATACTCTGATCGGACTAGCGGGGGGGCCCGCCTACAATGAGCAGTTCTTC. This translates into CASSQDTLIGLAGGPAYNEQFF.

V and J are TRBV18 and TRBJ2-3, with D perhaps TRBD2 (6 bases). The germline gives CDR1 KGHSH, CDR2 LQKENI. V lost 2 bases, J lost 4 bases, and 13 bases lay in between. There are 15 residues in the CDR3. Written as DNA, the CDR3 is TGTGCCAGCTCACCAGTACTAGCCGGCCCAGATACGCAGTATTTT. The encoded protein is CASSPVLAGPDTQYF.

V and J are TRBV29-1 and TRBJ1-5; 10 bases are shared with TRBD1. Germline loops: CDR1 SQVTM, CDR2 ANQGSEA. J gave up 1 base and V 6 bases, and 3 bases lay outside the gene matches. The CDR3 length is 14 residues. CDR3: CSVGTGVSNQPQHF. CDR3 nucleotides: TGCAGCGTGGGGACAGGGGTGAGCAATCAGCCCCAGCATTTT. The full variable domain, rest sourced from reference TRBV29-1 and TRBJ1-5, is SAVISQKPSRDICQRGTSLTIQCQVDSQVTMMFWYRQQPGQSLTLIATANQGSEATYESGFVIDKFPISRPNLTFSTLTVSNMSPEDSSIYLCSVGTGVSNQPQHFGDGTRLSIL.

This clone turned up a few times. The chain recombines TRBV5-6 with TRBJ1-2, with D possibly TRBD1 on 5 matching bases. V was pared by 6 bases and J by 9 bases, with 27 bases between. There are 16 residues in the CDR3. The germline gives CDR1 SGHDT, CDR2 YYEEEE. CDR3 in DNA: TGTGCCAGCATCCGCGCTTATCGGTCCCCAAGGGGTAGCTACACCTTC. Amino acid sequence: CASIRAYRSPRGSYTF.

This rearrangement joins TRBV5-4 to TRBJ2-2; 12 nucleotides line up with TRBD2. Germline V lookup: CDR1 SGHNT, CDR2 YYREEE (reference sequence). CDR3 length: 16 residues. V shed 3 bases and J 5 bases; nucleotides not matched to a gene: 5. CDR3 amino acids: CASSSGLAGSTGELFF. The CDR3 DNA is TGTGCCAGCAGCTCCGGACTAGCGGGAAGTACCGGGGAGCTGTTTTTT.

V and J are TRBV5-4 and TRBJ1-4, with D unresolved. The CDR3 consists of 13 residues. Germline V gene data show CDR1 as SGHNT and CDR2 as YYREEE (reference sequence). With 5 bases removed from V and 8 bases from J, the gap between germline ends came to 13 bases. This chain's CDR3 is CASSPTAGEKLFF. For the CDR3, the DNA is TGTGCCAGCAGTCCAACCGCGGGGGAAAAACTGTTTTTT.

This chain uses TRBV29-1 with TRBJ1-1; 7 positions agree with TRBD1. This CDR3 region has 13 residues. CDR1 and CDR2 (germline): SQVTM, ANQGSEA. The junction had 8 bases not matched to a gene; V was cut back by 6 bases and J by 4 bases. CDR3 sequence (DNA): TGCAGCGTACTAGGGGGCGCAGGCACTGAAGCTTTCTTT. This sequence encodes CSVLGGAGTEAFF.

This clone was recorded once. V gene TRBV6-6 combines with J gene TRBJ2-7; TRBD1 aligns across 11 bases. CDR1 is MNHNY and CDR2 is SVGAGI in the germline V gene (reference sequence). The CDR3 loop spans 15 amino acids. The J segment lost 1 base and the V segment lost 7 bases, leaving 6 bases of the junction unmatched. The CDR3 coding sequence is TGTGCCAGCAAATTTGGACAGGGGGCATCCTACGAGCAGTACTTC. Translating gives CASKFGQGASYEQYF.

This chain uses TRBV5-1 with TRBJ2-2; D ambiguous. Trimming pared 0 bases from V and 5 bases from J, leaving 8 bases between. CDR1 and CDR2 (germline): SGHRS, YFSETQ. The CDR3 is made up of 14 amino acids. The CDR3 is CASSLGQFTGELFF. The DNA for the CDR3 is TGCGCCAGCAGCTTGGGGCAGTTTACCGGGGAGCTGTTTTTT.

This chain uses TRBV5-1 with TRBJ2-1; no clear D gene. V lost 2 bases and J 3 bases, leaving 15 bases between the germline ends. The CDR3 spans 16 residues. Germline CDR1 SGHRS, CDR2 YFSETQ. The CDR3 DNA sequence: TGCGCCAGCAGCTTTCGCAGCGAAGATTACTACAATGAGCAGTTCTTC. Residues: CASSFRSEDYYNEQFF.

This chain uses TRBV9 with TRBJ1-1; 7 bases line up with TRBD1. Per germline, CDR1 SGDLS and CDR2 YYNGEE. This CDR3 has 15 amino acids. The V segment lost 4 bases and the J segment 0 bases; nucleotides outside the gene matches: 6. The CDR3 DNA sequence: TGTGCCAGCAGCCCTCCGACAGGGATGAACACTGAAGCTTTCTTT. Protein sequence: CASSPPTGMNTEAFF. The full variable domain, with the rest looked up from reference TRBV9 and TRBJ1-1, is DSGVTQTPKHLITATGQRVTLRCSPRSGDLSVYWYQQSLDQGLQFLIQYYNGEERAKGNILERFSAQQFPDLHSELNLSSLELGDSALYFCASSPPTGMNTEAFFGQGTRLTVV.

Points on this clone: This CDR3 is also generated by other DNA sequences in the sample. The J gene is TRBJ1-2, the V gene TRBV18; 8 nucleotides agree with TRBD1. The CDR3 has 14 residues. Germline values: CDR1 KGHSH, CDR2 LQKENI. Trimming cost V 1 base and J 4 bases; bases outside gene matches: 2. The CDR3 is CASSPRTGSYGYTF. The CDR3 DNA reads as TGTGCCAGCTCACCACGGACAGGGAGCTATGGCTACACCTTC. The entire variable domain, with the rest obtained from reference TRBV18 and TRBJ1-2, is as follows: NAGVMQNPRHLVRRRGQEARLRCSPMKGHSHVYWYRQLPEEGLKFMVYLQKENIIDESGMPKERFSAEFPKEGPSILRIQQVVRGDSAAYFCASSPRTGSYGYTFGSGTRLTVV.

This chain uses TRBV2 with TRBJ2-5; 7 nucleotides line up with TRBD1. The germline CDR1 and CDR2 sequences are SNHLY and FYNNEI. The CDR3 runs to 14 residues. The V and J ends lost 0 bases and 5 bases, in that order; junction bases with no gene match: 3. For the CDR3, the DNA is TGTGCCAGCAGTGAAGCCCAGGGGGAGGAGACCCAGTACTTC. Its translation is CASSEAQGEETQYF.

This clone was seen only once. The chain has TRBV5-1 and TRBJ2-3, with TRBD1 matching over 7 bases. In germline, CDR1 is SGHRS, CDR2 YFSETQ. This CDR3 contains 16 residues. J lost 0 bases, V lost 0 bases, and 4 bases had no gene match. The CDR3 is CASSLVGTDSTDTQYF. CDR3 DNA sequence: TGCGCCAGCAGCTTGGTTGGGACAGATAGCACAGATACGCAGTATTTT.

CDR3 coding DNA: TGTGCCAGCAGCCCGTTACTAGCGGGCCGCACAGATACGCAGTATTTT. This gives the protein CASSPLLAGRTDTQYF. The rearrangement uses TRBV7-9 and TRBJ2-3; 9 bases are a match to TRBD2. Germline CDR1 and CDR2: SEHNR and FQNEAQ (reference sequence). Trimming took 5 bases from V and 1 from J; bases not matched to a gene: 7. The CDR3 sequence is 16 residues long.

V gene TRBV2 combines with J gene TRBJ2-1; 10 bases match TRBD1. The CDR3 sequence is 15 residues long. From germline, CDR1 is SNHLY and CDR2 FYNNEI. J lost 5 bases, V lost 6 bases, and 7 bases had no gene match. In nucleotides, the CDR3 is TGTGCCAGCAGGGAGACAGGGGGCAAGGACAATGAGCAGTTCTTC. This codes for CASRETGGKDNEQFF.

In DNA, the CDR3 is TGTGCCAGCAGTTACTCGCTCGGGTACGAGCAGTACTTC. It encodes CASSYSLGYEQYF. The chain joins TRBV6-6 to TRBJ2-7; D not certain. The V and J ends lost 0 bases and 4 bases respectively, with 7 bases between them. Per germline, CDR1 MNHNY and CDR2 SVGAGI (reference sequence). The length of the CDR3 is 13 residues.

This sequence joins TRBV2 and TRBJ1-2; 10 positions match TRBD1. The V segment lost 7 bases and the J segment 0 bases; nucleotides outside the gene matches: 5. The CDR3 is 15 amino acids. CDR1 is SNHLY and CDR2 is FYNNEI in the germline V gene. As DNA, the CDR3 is TGTGCCAGCACCTCCGGGACAGGGGCTAACTATGGCTACACCTTC. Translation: CASTSGTGANYGYTF.

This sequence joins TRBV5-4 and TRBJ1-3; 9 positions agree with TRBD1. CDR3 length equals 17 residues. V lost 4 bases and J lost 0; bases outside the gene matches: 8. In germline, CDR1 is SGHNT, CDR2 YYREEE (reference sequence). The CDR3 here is CASSRGQGLPSGNTIYF. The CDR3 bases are TGTGCCAGCAGCAGAGGACAGGGGCTCCCCTCTGGAAACACCATATATTTT.

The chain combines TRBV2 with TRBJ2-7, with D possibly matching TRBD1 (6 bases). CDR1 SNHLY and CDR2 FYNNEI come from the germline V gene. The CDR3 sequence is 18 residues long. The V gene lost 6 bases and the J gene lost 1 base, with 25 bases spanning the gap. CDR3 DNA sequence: TGTGCCAGCAGCGGGGAAAGAAGGGGGTTACGCGTATCCTACGAGCAGTACTTC. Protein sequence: CASSGERRGLRVSYEQYF.

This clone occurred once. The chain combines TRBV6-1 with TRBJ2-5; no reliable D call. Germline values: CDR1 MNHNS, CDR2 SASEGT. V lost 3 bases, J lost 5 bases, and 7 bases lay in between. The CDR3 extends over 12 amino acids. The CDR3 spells CASSDRFETQYF. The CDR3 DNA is TGTGCCAGCAGTGACCGTTTTGAGACCCAGTACTTC.

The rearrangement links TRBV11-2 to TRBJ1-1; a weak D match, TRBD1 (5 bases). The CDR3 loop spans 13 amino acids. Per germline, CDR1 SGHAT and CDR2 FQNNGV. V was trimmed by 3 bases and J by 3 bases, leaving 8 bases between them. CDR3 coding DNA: TGTGCCAGCAGCTTTACAGGCGACACTGAAGCTTTCTTT. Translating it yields CASSFTGDTEAFF.

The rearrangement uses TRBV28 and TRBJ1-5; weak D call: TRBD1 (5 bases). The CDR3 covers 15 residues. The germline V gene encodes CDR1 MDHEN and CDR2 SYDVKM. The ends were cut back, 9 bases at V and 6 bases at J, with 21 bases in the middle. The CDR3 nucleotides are TGTGCCAGTTCCTTGGCGTTCGGGGGAGGTCAGCCCCAGCATTTT. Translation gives CASSLAFGGGQPQHF.

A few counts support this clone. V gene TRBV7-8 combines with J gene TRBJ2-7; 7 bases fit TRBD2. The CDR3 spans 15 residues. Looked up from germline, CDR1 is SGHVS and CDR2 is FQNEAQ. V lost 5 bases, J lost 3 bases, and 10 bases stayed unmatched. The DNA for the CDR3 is TGTGCCAGCAGCCCCGGCGCAGCGGGGCTCTACGAGCAGTACTTC. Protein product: CASSPGAAGLYEQYF.